This entry lists 14 T cell receptor beta chains sequenced from one sample in a study of T cell clonality in common variable immunodeficiency. Repertoires were generated with immunoSEQ multiplex PCR, while TCRdb's copy carries only in-frame clones and drops some. The repertoire consists of 40,000 to 65,000 clones, none detected only once. The material sequenced was peripheral blood mononuclear cells. The receptors here all came from a person aged 18 to 70 in good health.

This clone appeared many times. The CDR3 end lies 3 residues beyond the end of the read and is filled in from the germline J gene. The chain combines TRBV19 with TRBJ1-2, with D unclear. The CDR3 is 15 amino acids. Per the germline V gene, CDR1 is LNHDA and CDR2 is SQIVND (reference sequence). Trimming took 2 bases from V and 6 from J, leaving 16 bases between them. The CDR3 here is CASSIHSLPFDGYTF. Partial CDR3 DNA: TGTGCCAGTAGTATACACAGCCTTCCCTTCGATGGC. Based on the CDR3 plus reference TRBV19 and TRBJ1-2, the full variable domain is DGGITQSPKYLFRKEGQNVTLSCEQNLNHDAMYWYRQDPGQGLRLIYYSQIVNDFQKGDIAEGYSVSREKKESFPLTVTSAQKNPTAFYLCASSIHSLPFDGYTFGSGTRLTVV.

The sample holds many counts of this clone. The read is 3 residues too short to cover the CDR3 end, so that end is filled in from the germline J gene. The chain employs TRBV30 and TRBJ1-1; possibly TRBD1 for D (6 bases). The germline V gene encodes CDR1 GTSNPN and CDR2 SVGIG (reference sequence). The CDR3 spans 13 residues. CDR3 bases read: TGTGCCTGGAGTGTTCGCAGGGGCGGCGAA. Translated, it gives CAWSVRRGGE. The CDR3 in full is CAWSVRRGGEAFF.

This clone was detected ten times or more. The read halts 3 residues ahead of the CDR3 end, with the missing end drawn from the germline J gene. J is TRBJ2-1 and V is TRBV19; 11 nucleotides agree with TRBD2. The CDR3 contains 16 residues. V lost 1 base, J lost 3 bases, and 2 bases stayed unmatched. Germline V gives CDR1 LNHDA, CDR2 SQIVND (reference sequence). Partial CDR3 DNA: TGTGCCAGTAGTATAGTTGGACTAGCGGGCTACAATGAG. Translation gives CASSIVGLAGYNE. The full CDR3 protein is CASSIVGLAGYNEQFF.

In this sample, this clone turned up many times. Read data end 3 residues before the CDR3 end; the end is taken from the germline J gene. V usage is TRBV18 and J usage is TRBJ2-3, with a possible D match to TRBD1 (6 bases). CDR1 KGHSH and CDR2 LQKENI come from the germline V gene. V lost 6 bases and J lost 0, with 16 bases in between. The CDR3 runs 16 residues. This chain's CDR3 is CASSQDQGSSTDTQYF. CDR3 DNA, as far as it was read: TGTGCCAGCTCGCAGGATCAGGGGTCAAGCACAGATACG.

At least ten counts were recorded for this clone. The CDR3 end falls 3 residues outside the read, so it is completed with the germline J gene. V usage is TRBV5-1 and J usage is TRBJ2-1; 10 bases fit TRBD2. This CDR3 comprises 15 residues. Germline CDR1 and CDR2: SGHRS and YFSETQ. The V gene end was trimmed by 3 bases and the J gene end by 7 bases; junction bases not matched to a gene: 7. Incomplete CDR3 DNA: TGCGCCAGCAGCTATCTAGCGGGAGCGGGAAATGAG. Its translation is CASSYLAGAGNE. The complete CDR3 sequence is CASSYLAGAGNEQFF.

This clone was recorded at least ten times. The read stops 3 residues short of the end of the CDR3; the missing end is completed from the germline J gene. The V and J genes are TRBV7-9 and TRBJ2-2; D is ambiguous. Trimming cost V 4 bases and J 3 bases, with 6 bases left between them. The CDR3 spans 13 residues. Germline CDR1 reads SEHNR; CDR2 reads FQNEAQ (reference sequence). The sequenced part of the CDR3 DNA is TGTGCCAGCAGCTCCCAGTACACCGGGGAG. It translates to CASSSQYTGE. The whole CDR3 reads CASSSQYTGELFF.

This clone was seen repeatedly, ten times or more. The read ends 3 residues before the CDR3 terminus; that terminus is restored from the germline J gene. This sequence joins TRBV18 and TRBJ2-3; TRBD2 matches 10 bases. The germline CDR1 and CDR2 sequences are KGHSH and LQKENI. The length of the CDR3 is 14 residues. The J segment lost 4 bases and the V segment lost 3 bases, leaving 1 base of the junction unmatched. This chain's CDR3 is CASSPSGRPDTQYF. CDR3 DNA, as far as it was read: TGTGCCAGCTCACCTAGCGGGAGGCCAGATACG.

This clone was found many times. CDR3 protein: CASSQDSGLTDTQYF. CDR3 bases read: TGTGCCAGCAGCCAGGACTCGGGACTCACAGATACG. The chain uses TRBV5-4 and TRBJ2-3; D may be TRBD2 (6 bases). The sequence runs out 3 residues before the end of the CDR3; the remainder is reconstructed from the germline J gene. The CDR3 consists of 15 residues. In germline, CDR1 is SGHNT, CDR2 YYREEE (reference sequence). The V and J ends lost 4 bases and 2 bases respectively, with 14 bases between them.

This clone was seen at least ten times. Read data end 3 residues before the CDR3 end; the end is taken from the germline J gene. The chain employs TRBV12-3 or TRBV12-4 and TRBJ2-5, with 11 bases that match TRBD2. The CDR3 is 16 residues long. Losses at the gene ends were 5 bases for V and 4 bases for J; bases not matched to a gene: 9. The sequenced part of the CDR3 DNA is TGTGCCAGCAGTCCCCGGGGTAGCGGGAGGGGAGAGACC. This translates into CASSPRGSGRGET. The entire CDR3 protein reads CASSPRGSGRGETQYF.

This clone was observed at least ten times. Read coverage stops 3 residues before the CDR3 terminus; the germline J gene supplies the remainder. The rearrangement links TRBV20-1 to TRBJ2-1; D unresolved. The CDR3 loop spans 12 amino acids. Germline V gene sequence: CDR1 DFQATT, CDR2 SNEGSKA (reference sequence). V was clipped by 5 bases and J by 4 bases, with 9 bases between them. The CDR3 region is CSASLDYNEQFF. Incomplete CDR3 DNA: TGCAGTGCTTCCCTAGATTACAATGAG.

This clone was seen at least ten times. The read ends 3 residues shy of where the CDR3 ends; the end is completed using the germline J gene. The J gene is TRBJ1-4, the V gene TRBV30, with 7 nucleotides matching TRBD1. The CDR3 extends over 14 amino acids. Looked up from germline, CDR1 is GTSNPN and CDR2 is SVGIG (reference sequence). V lost 2 bases and J lost 6; bases outside the gene matches: 6. CDR3 DNA, as far as it was read: TGTGCCTGGAGTACGACAGGGAGTGATGAAAAA. It codes for CAWSTTGSDEK. The whole CDR3 region reads CAWSTTGSDEKLFF.

This clone has at least ten counts. The read stops 3 residues short of the end of the CDR3; the missing end is completed from the germline J gene. The chain joins TRBV4-1 to TRBJ2-7; TRBD1 matches at 7 bases. This CDR3 is built from 14 residues. Per germline, CDR1 MGHRA and CDR2 YSYEKL. Losses at the gene ends were 4 bases for V and 5 bases for J; bases not matched to a gene: 8. The CDR3 bases that were read are TGCGCCAGCAGCCCAGGGACAGCCAGAGACGAG. It translates to CASSPGTARDE. The full CDR3 protein reads CASSPGTARDEQYF.

This clone was observed at least ten times. The read finishes 3 residues shy of the CDR3 end, and the germline J gene is used to complete it. The chain couples TRBV19 to TRBJ2-1, with 10 bases that match TRBD2. From germline, CDR1 is LNHDA and CDR2 SQIVND (reference sequence). V lost 2 bases to trimming and J lost 3 bases; unmatched junction nucleotides: 4. This CDR3 has 16 amino acids. The covered CDR3 bases are TGTGCCAGTAGTATAATGGGACTAGCGTACTACAATGAG. Residues: CASSIMGLAYYNE. The CDR3 reads in full as CASSIMGLAYYNEQFF.

This clone was observed many times. The DNA ends 3 residues before the CDR3 does, and the rest of the CDR3 is filled in from the germline J gene. The gene calls are TRBV5-1 and TRBJ2-2; 9 nucleotides align to TRBD1. Germline V gene data show CDR1 as SGHRS and CDR2 as YFSETQ. The CDR3 length is 16 residues. Unmatched junction bases numbered 6, after V lost 0 bases and J lost 6 bases. CDR3 bases read: TGCGCCAGCAGCTTGGCTCCGGGACAGGGATCCGGGGAG. Its protein product is CASSLAPGQGSGE. The whole CDR3 protein reads CASSLAPGQGSGELFF.